This T cell receptor beta chain is from a study of blood T cells in healthy people across ages. Study overall: Template switching captured about one barcoded beta molecule per two T cells.

General study points: There was no known CMV status for donors, so expanded clonotype changes were possibly confounded.

V shed 1 base and J 13 bases; nucleotides not matched to a gene: 16. The germline gives CDR1 LGHNT, CDR2 FRNRAP. This CDR3 is 16 amino acids long. In this sample, this clonotype turned up a few times. Its antigen remains unidentified. Alongside a J-beta primer mix, a sample-barcoded 5' primer served in a second PCR lasting roughly 6 to 11 cycles. TCRdb reprocessed the 5' RACE reads with MiXCR, giving one entry per CDR3 protein. Of some 780,000 distinct CDR3 sequences in the sample, 56% were seen once. The specimen was blood. The J gene is TRBJ2-4, the V gene TRBV12-5, with 7 bases identical to TRBD2. The source of this sequence is a man in his forties in good health. The CDR3 here is CASGLAHAGLSGEQYF. The CDR3, as DNA: TGTGCTAGTGGTTTGGCCCATGCGGGACTATCTGGAGAGCAGTACTTC.